Listed below are T cell receptor beta chains from one sample, sequenced in a study of blood T cell repertoires in COVID-19. Sequencing used immunoSEQ multiplex PCR; TCRdb keeps in-frame clones, though not all of them. The data show about 200,000 clones, around 82% seen once. Material for sequencing was PBMCs or T cells enriched from blood (not recorded which). These receptors were collected from a woman aged 60-70 years with acute COVID-19. CDR3s include the opening cysteine and the closing phenylalanine or tryptophan. D genes are given only for firm matches. Size is stated for part of the rows, as once, few or many counts, or as a class when the clone is expanded.

j_call clone_size d_call v_call cdr3_nt cdr3_aa
TRBJ1-4 NA NA TRBV7-9 TGTGCCAGCAGCTTAGCGGGGGCACATGAAAAACTGTTTTTT CASSLAGAHEKLFF
TRBJ2-3 NA NA TRBV2 TGTGCCAGCAGGTGGACAAGCACAGATACGCAGTATTTT CASRWTSTDTQYF
TRBJ1-2 few NA TRBV6-2/TRBV6-3 TGTGCCAGCAGCCAGACAGGAAACTTCTATGGCTACACCTTC CASSQTGNFYGYTF
TRBJ2-1 few NA TRBV6-2/TRBV6-3 TGTGCCAGCAGTTACTTGACTCCAAGGATACGGGAGCAGTTCTTC CASSYLTPRIREQFF
TRBJ2-3 NA TRBD2 TRBV10-3 TGTGCCATCAGGGACGGGACTAGCGCCACAGATACGCAGTATTTT CAIRDGTSATDTQYF
TRBJ2-1 NA TRBD2 TRBV7-8 TGTGCCAGCAACCTTAGCGGGGACATGAATGAGCAGTTCTTC CASNLSGDMNEQFF
TRBJ2-1 NA TRBD2 TRBV27 TGTGCCAGCAATACCTTCGGGACTAGGGCTGCCAATGAGCAGTTCTTC CASNTFGTRAANEQFF
TRBJ2-2 NA NA TRBV11-2 TGTGCCAGCAGCTTAGATCAGAAGAAGGAGCTGTTTTTT CASSLDQKKELFF
TRBJ1-1 NA NA TRBV12-3/TRBV12-4 TGTGCCAGCACCTGGGACTATCGGACTGAAGCTTTCTTT CASTWDYRTEAFF
TRBJ2-7 NA NA TRBV7-2 TGTGCCAGCAGCTTAGAGGGACATGGAACTTACGAGCAGTACTTC CASSLEGHGTYEQYF
TRBJ2-3 NA TRBD1 TRBV5-1 TGCGCCAGCAGCTTCGGGACAGGGGGAGATACGCAGTATTTT CASSFGTGGDTQYF
TRBJ2-7 NA TRBD2 TRBV6-5 TGTGCCAGCAGTTACGGGACTAGCGGTTTCTACGAGCAGTACTTC CASSYGTSGFYEQYF
TRBJ2-3 NA TRBD2 TRBV7-6 TGTGCCAGCAGCATTAGCGGGGACCGCCAAGATACGCAGTATTTT CASSISGDRQDTQYF
TRBJ2-2 NA NA TRBV7-9 TGTGCCAGCAGCCCCCCGGGGTCGAACACCGGGGAGCTGTTTTTT CASSPPGSNTGELFF
TRBJ1-2 NA NA TRBV18 TGTGCCAGCTCACCGGGGGCTAAGAACTATGGCTACACCTTC CASSPGAKNYGYTF
TRBJ1-2 NA TRBD1 TRBV4-3 TGCGCCAGCAGCCAAGAAGGCACAGGGGGCACCTATGGCTACACCTTC CASSQEGTGGTYGYTF
TRBJ1-1 NA NA TRBV11-2 TGTGCCAGCAGCTTAGGCGACAGAGTGATCATGAACACTGAAGCTTTCTTT CASSLGDRVIMNTEAFF
TRBJ1-5 NA NA TRBV7-9 TGTGCCAGCAGCTCCGACGGGGACTACAATCAGCCCCAGCATTTT CASSSDGDYNQPQHF
TRBJ2-1 NA NA TRBV19 TGTGCCAGTAGTATGCAGACGGCGGGGCGGGATGAGCAGTTCTTC CASSMQTAGRDEQFF
TRBJ1-6 NA NA TRBV28 TGTGCCAGCAGTTTGTTTCAGGGCGAGAATTCACCCCTCCACTTT CASSLFQGENSPLHF
TRBJ1-2 NA NA TRBV7-9 TGTGCCAGCAGCTTCCAAGCTTCTAACTATGGCTACACCTTC CASSFQASNYGYTF
TRBJ1-2 NA NA TRBV20-1 TGCAGTGCTAGTTCCGCGGGCGGCTATGGCTACACCTTC CSASSAGGYGYTF
TRBJ2-3 NA NA TRBV11-2 TGTGCCAGCAGCTTAGAAGGCGCAGGGGGCACAGATACGCAGTATTTT CASSLEGAGGTDTQYF
TRBJ2-1 once TRBD2 TRBV4-3 TGCGCCAGCAGCCAAGCCAGATCCACTAGCGGGAGTAAGTGGTACAATGAGCAGTTCTTC CASSQARSTSGSKWYNEQFF
TRBJ1-1 NA TRBD1 TRBV4-1 TGCGCCAGCAGCCAAGACGGGACAGGACAGATCCCTGAAGCTTTCTTT CASSQDGTGQIPEAFF
TRBJ1-3 many TRBD1 TRBV5-5 TGTGCCAGCAGCCCCGGGACAGCTGGAAACACCATATATTTT CASSPGTAGNTIYF
TRBJ2-2 NA NA TRBV2 TGTGCCAGCTGCGCAGGGGAGAACACCGGGGAGCTGTTTTTT CASCAGENTGELFF
TRBJ1-6 few NA TRBV7-6 TGTGCCAGCAGCTCAGCCGGGACACCGGACGTCCCCCTCCACTTT CASSSAGTPDVPLHF
TRBJ1-2 NA TRBD1 TRBV28 TGTGCCAGCAGTTCAACAGGGGACTACACCTTC CASSSTGDYTF
TRBJ1-2 few NA TRBV5-6 TGTGCCAGCAGCTTCCGTTTTACCGAGGTTAACTATGGCTACACCTTC CASSFRFTEVNYGYTF
TRBJ1-2 NA TRBD1 TRBV18 TGTGCCAGCTCACCCATCGACAGGGGCGCGGGGGACTATGGCTACACCTTC CASSPIDRGAGDYGYTF
TRBJ2-4 NA NA TRBV7-2 TGTGCCAGCAGGGCCGGGACAAGGGGAAACATTCAGTACTTC CASRAGTRGNIQYF
TRBJ1-3 few NA TRBV7-8 TGTGCCAGCAGCTTAAGTTTGGGGGGTATGCTCTCTGGAAACACCATATATTTT CASSLSLGGMLSGNTIYF
TRBJ2-7 NA TRBD2 TRBV6-2/TRBV6-3 TGTGCCAGCAGCCGAATTACTAGCGGCAGCGGGCAGTACTTC CASSRITSGSGQYF
TRBJ2-6 NA NA TRBV28 TGTGCCAGCAGCACTCCCTTCTTCGGGAGCTCTGGGGCCAACGTCCTGACTTTC CASSTPFFGSSGANVLTF
TRBJ1-2 NA NA TRBV2 TGTGCCAGCAGTGAAGTTGGCGGAAGACTCTATGGCTACACCTTC CASSEVGGRLYGYTF
TRBJ1-2 NA NA TRBV7-8 TGTGCCAGCAGCTTAGTTCGAGGGTCCTATGGCTACACCTTC CASSLVRGSYGYTF
TRBJ1-2 NA NA TRBV7-2 TGTGCCAGCAGCCCCAGGGACATTTGGAGCTATGGCTACACCTTC CASSPRDIWSYGYTF
TRBJ2-7 NA TRBD1 TRBV5-5 TGTGCCAGCACCTATGCACAGGGGAGAACCTACGAGCAGTACTTC CASTYAQGRTYEQYF
TRBJ2-3 NA NA TRBV10-1 TGCGCCAGCAGTGATAGAAGGAGGGGGCTCGGAGATACGCAGTATTTT CASSDRRRGLGDTQYF
TRBJ1-1 NA NA TRBV10-3 TGTGCCTTCAAGGGGGTGTGGGGAAACACTGAAGCTTTCTTT CAFKGVWGNTEAFF
TRBJ1-5 NA NA TRBV19 TGTGCCAGTAGCCTGACAGTTTATAGCAATCAGCCCCAGCATTTT CASSLTVYSNQPQHF
TRBJ2-2 few NA TRBV9 TGTGCCAGCAGCGTAAGGACAGAGAACACCGGGGAGCTGTTTTTT CASSVRTENTGELFF